This passage covers 28 T cell receptor beta chains from one sample sequenced in a study of T-cell memory formation after mild COVID-19. MiXCR, applied by TCRdb to the 5' RACE reads, yields one record per CDR3 protein. The sample carries fewer than 600,000 distinct CDR3 sequences, about 22% recorded once. Sample: PBMCs or a T cell subset sorted from them (not recorded which). These receptors were collected from an adult woman who had mild COVID-19 (a few samples of this study predate the infection). Cell type and time point are not known.

This clonotype was counted between two and nine times. This chain links TRBV5-1 with TRBJ2-1, with 9 bases fitting TRBD2. V gave up 2 bases and J gave up 7 bases; unmatched junction bases: 7. The CDR3 is 15 residues long. Germline V gene lookup returns CDR1 SGHRS and CDR2 YFSETQ. CDR3 sequence: CASSFSGSRRNEQFF. The CDR3 nucleotides are TGCGCCAGCAGCTTTAGCGGGAGCCGGAGAAATGAGCAGTTCTTC.

In its sample, this clonotype was seen a few times. The genes are TRBV30 and TRBJ1-5; tentatively, D is TRBD1 (6 bases). CDR1 and CDR2 from the germline V gene are GTSNPN and SVGIG (reference sequence). The V end was cut by 0 bases, the J end by 3 bases, with 15 bases between. The CDR3 extends over 16 amino acids. The CDR3 loop reads CAWSVGGQTFNQPQHF. The CDR3 DNA sequence: TGTGCCTGGAGTGTCGGGGGGCAGACTTTCAATCAGCCCCAGCATTTT.

There are a few counts of this clonotype. The chain joins TRBV5-1 to TRBJ1-4, with a possible D match to TRBD1 (5 bases). V was cut by 4 bases and J by 7 bases, with 20 bases left in between. Germline lookup yields CDR1 SGHRS and CDR2 YFSETQ. The CDR3 contains 16 residues. The CDR3 DNA follows: TGCGCCAGCAGCCTAGCCCCAACAGGTCGACTTGAAAAACTGTTTTTT. This sequence encodes CASSLAPTGRLEKLFF.

The rearrangement links TRBV4-1 to TRBJ2-7; 8 bases line up with TRBD1. V was clipped by 2 bases and J by 3 bases; unmatched bases: 6. Per germline, CDR1 MGHRA and CDR2 YSYEKL. The CDR3 has 15 residues. CDR3 nucleotide sequence: TGCGCCAGCAGCCAATTCGGACAGGGAGGCTACGAGCAGTACTTC. This codes for CASSQFGQGGYEQYF.

This clonotype has only a few counts. The chain carries TRBV7-2 and TRBJ2-7, with 9 bases identical to TRBD2. There are 14 residues in the CDR3. Germline CDR1 and CDR2: SGHTA and FQGNSA. The trim removed 8 bases at V and 1 base at J, leaving 6 bases unmatched. DNA for the CDR3: TGTGCCAGCGGCTCCACTAGCGGGTCCTACGAGCAGTACTTC. Encoded protein: CASGSTSGSYEQYF.

This clonotype was picked up a small number of times. This chain links TRBV5-5 with TRBJ2-2; D ambiguous. CDR3 length: 14 amino acids. Looked up from germline, CDR1 is SGHKS and CDR2 is YYEKEE (reference sequence). V lost 2 bases and J 6 bases, leaving 11 bases between the germline ends. The CDR3 nucleotides are TGTGCCAGCAGCTTAGCATCCGGCTCCGGGGAGCTGTTTTTT. Protein: CASSLASGSGELFF. Complete variable domain (other parts from reference TRBV5-5 and TRBJ2-2): DAGVTQSPTHLIKTRGQQVTLRCSPISGHKSVSWYQQVLGQGPQFIFQYYEKEERGRGNFPDRFSARQFPNYSSELNVNALLLGDSALYLCASSLASGSGELFFGEGSRLTVL.

The chain joins TRBV6-1 to TRBJ1-6; D unresolved. The V and J ends lost 2 bases and 7 bases respectively, with 15 bases between them. The germline V gene has CDR1 MNHNS and CDR2 SASEGT. The CDR3 totals 16 residues. The CDR3 DNA reads TGTGCCAGCAGTGAAATTTGGCGTGGCGGAAATTCACCCCTCCACTTT. It encodes CASSEIWRGGNSPLHF.

This rearrangement joins TRBV12-3 or TRBV12-4 to TRBJ2-1, with TRBD2 identical over 10 bases. Trimming at V came to 3 bases and at J to 9 bases, leaving 8 bases not matched to a gene. The length of the CDR3 is 15 residues. For the CDR3, the DNA is TGTGCCAGCAGTTTGAGGCTAGCGGGGGACAGTGAGCAGTTCTTC. As protein: CASSLRLAGDSEQFF.

This clonotype appeared a few times. V gene TRBV12-3 or TRBV12-4 combines with J gene TRBJ2-5; 7 positions agree with TRBD1. There are 13 residues in the CDR3. V trimming: 5 bases; J trimming: 5 bases; junction bases outside the gene matches: 5. The CDR3 loop is CASSMTGFETQYF. CDR3 nucleotides: TGTGCCAGCAGTATGACAGGGTTTGAGACCCAGTACTTC.

This clonotype has a handful of counts. The V gene is TRBV4-3, the J gene TRBJ2-5, with TRBD2 matching over 10 bases. The CDR3 totals 14 residues. V dropped 0 bases and J dropped 10; count of bases not matched to a gene: 5. In germline, CDR1 is LGHNA, CDR2 YSLEER. CDR3 in amino acids: CASSQDPSGRRQYF. CDR3 DNA sequence: TGCGCCAGCAGCCAAGATCCTAGCGGGAGACGCCAGTACTTC.

Only one count was recorded for this clonotype. The chain links TRBV13 to TRBJ2-7, with 9 bases that match TRBD2. Looked up from germline, CDR1 is PRHDT and CDR2 is FYEKMQ (reference sequence). Trimming at V came to 5 bases and at J to 6 bases, leaving 14 bases not matched to a gene. The CDR3 extends over 16 amino acids. The CDR3 sequence is CASSLLGTSPFIEQYF. The CDR3 region has the DNA TGTGCCAGCAGCCTCCTAGGGACTAGCCCTTTCATCGAGCAGTACTTC. The entire variable domain, with the rest obtained from reference TRBV13 and TRBJ2-7, is as follows: AAGVIQSPRHLIKEKRETATLKCYPIPRHDTVYWYQQGPGQDPQFLISFYEKMQSDKGSIPDRFSAQQFSDYHSELNMSSLELGDSALYFCASSLLGTSPFIEQYFGPGTRLTVT.

In its sample, this clonotype was seen a few times. The V gene is TRBV5-1, the J gene TRBJ1-4; maybe TRBD1 (6 bases). Per the germline V gene, CDR1 is SGHRS and CDR2 is YFSETQ. The CDR3 is made up of 15 amino acids. V was cut by 1 base and J by 7 bases, with 14 bases left in between. CDR3 in DNA: TGCGCCAGCAGCTTGTTGTCAGGGGATGGTGAAAAACTGTTTTTT. Its protein is CASSLLSGDGEKLFF.

The chain uses TRBV30 and TRBJ2-3; D is unresolved. V was cut by 3 bases and J by 2 bases, with 6 bases left in between. The CDR3 loop spans 12 amino acids. Per the germline V gene, CDR1 is GTSNPN and CDR2 is SVGIG (reference sequence). This chain's CDR3 is CAWRIITDTQYF. The CDR3 DNA follows: TGTGCCTGGAGGATCATCACAGATACGCAGTATTTT. Full variable domain (remainder filled in from reference TRBV30 and TRBJ2-3): SQTIHQWPATLVQPVGSPLSLECTVEGTSNPNLYWYRQAAGRGLQLLFYSVGIGQISSEVPQNLSASRPQDRQFILSSKKLLLSDSGFYLCAWRIITDTQYFGPGTRLTVL.

This clonotype showed up many times. The chain combines TRBV7-9 with TRBJ2-7, with unresolved D. The CDR3 runs to 14 residues. V gave up 5 bases and J gave up 7 bases, with 18 bases separating them. Germline V gene data show CDR1 as SEHNR and CDR2 as FQNEAQ (reference sequence). For the CDR3, the DNA is TGTGCCAGCAGCCCAGTTGTGGTCCCTTGGGAGCAGTACTTC. Its protein is CASSPVVVPWEQYF. The full variable domain, its missing parts supplied by reference TRBV7-9 and TRBJ2-7, is DTGVSQNPRHKITKRGQNVTFRCDPISEHNRLYWYRQTLGQGPEFLTYFQNEAQLEKSRLLSDRFSAERPKGSFSTLEIQRTEQGDSAMYLCASSPVVVPWEQYFGPGTRLTVT.

This clonotype occurred a few times. The chain combines TRBV5-1 with TRBJ2-1; 9 nucleotides line up with TRBD2. This CDR3 region has 13 residues. Per germline, CDR1 SGHRS and CDR2 YFSETQ. With V trimmed by 8 bases and J by 9 bases, 9 bases remained unmatched. The CDR3 sequence is CARQRGVDGEQFF. CDR3 bases: TGCGCCAGACAGCGGGGGGTGGACGGTGAGCAGTTCTTC.

The J gene is TRBJ1-1, the V gene TRBV7-3, with D perhaps matching TRBD1 (6 bases). The ends were cut back, 5 bases at V and 7 bases at J, with 11 bases in the middle. CDR1 is SGHTA and CDR2 is FQGTGA in the germline V gene. The CDR3 sequence is 12 residues long. CDR3: CASSATGFEAFF. The CDR3 bases are TGTGCCAGCAGCGCAACAGGGTTTGAAGCTTTCTTT.

V gene TRBV6-1 combines with J gene TRBJ2-1, with D perhaps matching TRBD1 (6 bases). With 3 bases removed from V and 3 bases from J, the gap between germline ends came to 18 bases. The CDR3 contains 17 residues. Germline V CDR1 and CDR2: MNHNS, SASEGT. CDR3 bases: TGTGCCAGCAGTGATTGGCCCCTTGGGACAAACTACAATGAGCAGTTCTTC. Its translation is CASSDWPLGTNYNEQFF.

The V gene is TRBV10-3, the J gene TRBJ2-1; 13 positions match TRBD2. From germline, CDR1 is ENHRY and CDR2 SYGVKD. The CDR3 runs to 15 residues. Trimming at V came to 5 bases and at J to 4 bases, leaving 2 bases not matched to a gene. CDR3 nucleotides: TGTGCCATCAGTCCGACTAGCGGGGGGTACAATGAGCAGTTCTTC. As protein: CAISPTSGGYNEQFF.

CDR3 nucleotide sequence: TGTGCCAGCAGCGAGGACAGGGAGGATTGGAATGAGCAGTTCTTC. Protein: CASSEDREDWNEQFF. This chain uses TRBV6-2 or TRBV6-3 with TRBJ2-1; 8 nucleotides agree with TRBD1. V lost 6 bases and J lost 7; bases outside the gene matches: 11. Per the germline V gene, CDR1 is MNHEY and CDR2 is SVGEGT. This CDR3 region has 15 residues.

This clonotype was picked up a small number of times. The rearrangement joins TRBV5-8 to TRBJ2-7, with 9 bases that match TRBD1. The CDR3 runs 15 residues. The germline V gene encodes CDR1 SGHTS and CDR2 YDEGEE. Trimming took 4 bases from V and 6 from J; bases not matched to a gene: 11. The CDR3 nucleotides read TGTGCCAGCAGCAACCGGGACAGGGTCCCCGGCGAGCAGTACTTC. Translating it yields CASSNRDRVPGEQYF.

This clonotype has only a few counts. The chain combines TRBV29-1 with TRBJ1-1; D is undetermined. The V gene lost 4 bases and the J gene lost 1 base, with 19 bases spanning the gap. CDR3 length: 16 amino acids. Germline lookup yields CDR1 SQVTM and CDR2 ANQGSEA. The CDR3 nucleotides are TGCAGCGTTGTTATCGGGATCTTCTTTGAGAACACTGAAGCTTTCTTT. Amino acid sequence: CSVVIGIFFENTEAFF. Drawing the rest from reference TRBV29-1 and TRBJ1-1, the complete variable domain is SAVISQKPSRDICQRGTSLTIQCQVDSQVTMMFWYRQQPGQSLTLIATANQGSEATYESGFVIDKFPISRPNLTFSTLTVSNMSPEDSSIYLCSVVIGIFFENTEAFFGQGTRLTVV.

The chain is built from TRBV4-3 and TRBJ1-2; D might be TRBD1 (6 bases). Germline V lookup: CDR1 LGHNA, CDR2 YSLEER. The V gene lost 0 bases and the J gene lost 2 bases, with 10 bases spanning the gap. The length of the CDR3 is 15 residues. DNA for the CDR3: TGCGCCAGCAGCCAAGATGGACAGTTGAACTATGGCTACACCTTC. Residues: CASSQDGQLNYGYTF.

This chain links TRBV20-1 with TRBJ1-2, with D maybe TRBD1 (6 bases). This CDR3 has 14 amino acids. V shed 2 bases and J shed 4 bases, with 14 bases lying between them. From germline, CDR1 is DFQATT and CDR2 SNEGSKA (reference sequence). CDR3 amino acids: CSARHTGKFYGYTF. In DNA, the CDR3 is TGCAGTGCTAGACATACAGGGAAGTTCTATGGCTACACCTTC.

The chain recombines TRBV7-3 with TRBJ1-2, with TRBD1 matching over 8 bases. CDR1 SGHTA and CDR2 FQGTGA come from the germline V gene. This CDR3 spans 14 amino acids. V was clipped by 5 bases and J by 8 bases; unmatched bases: 10. CDR3 amino acids: CASSPGSDRAGYTF. In DNA, the CDR3 is TGTGCCAGCAGCCCCGGCTCGGACAGGGCCGGCTACACCTTC.

The chain recombines TRBV4-2 with TRBJ1-1; 7 nucleotides line up with TRBD1. Germline V lookup: CDR1 LGHNA, CDR2 YNFKEQ. With V trimmed by 0 bases and J by 4 bases, 5 bases remained unmatched. The CDR3 is 15 amino acids. CDR3 DNA: TGTGCCAGCAGCCAAGATCGGCCAGGGGGCACTGAAGCTTTCTTT. Its protein is CASSQDRPGGTEAFF.

This clonotype was detected many times. The V gene is TRBV7-8, the J gene TRBJ2-7; 7 bases line up with TRBD1. The germline V gene encodes CDR1 SGHVS and CDR2 FQNEAQ. J was trimmed by 5 bases and V by 5 bases; bases with no gene match: 6. The CDR3 spans 13 residues. CDR3 in DNA: TGTGCCAGCAGCCCCGGGACAGCCGACGAGCAGTACTTC. This gives the protein CASSPGTADEQYF.

The V call is TRBV20-1, the J call TRBJ2-7; D gene ambiguous. Trimming took 0 bases from V and 4 from J, leaving 7 bases between them. Germline V CDR1 and CDR2: DFQATT, SNEGSKA (reference sequence). This CDR3 has 12 amino acids. The CDR3 DNA sequence: TGCAGTGCTAGAGAGGACGGTTACGAGCAGTACTTC. Translation: CSAREDGYEQYF.

This clonotype appeared a few times. The chain uses TRBV20-1 and TRBJ1-1; D ambiguous. The CDR3 is 14 amino acids. Germline CDR1 DFQATT, CDR2 SNEGSKA (reference sequence). Trimming removed 0 bases at V and 4 bases at J, with 12 bases between. The CDR3 reads CSAREWGGSTEAFF. The CDR3 DNA is TGCAGTGCTAGAGAATGGGGAGGGTCCACTGAAGCTTTCTTT.